This record covers a single T cell receptor beta chain. Antigen specificity is unknown. It was RNA transcripts that yielded the amplified TCR beta CDR3 regions. HTBI primers were employed in a first-round RT-PCR of the TCR CDR3. Each CDR3 protein is one row after TCRdb ran MiXCR on the multiplex PCR reads. The table has around 200,000 distinct CDR3 sequences, about 17% seen once. J gave up 0 bases and V 3 bases, and 4 bases lay outside the gene matches. Germline V CDR1 and CDR2: ENHRY, SYGVKD. The CDR3 is 15 residues long. This sample stems from a study of T cells in Graves' hyperthyroidism and ophthalmopathy. Regarding the study as a whole: Most thyroid clonotypes expanded above 0.001 appeared in blood too. Ophthalmopathy prediction by the model preceded onset by a median about 6 months.

Uncontrolled infection, other autoimmune disease, pregnancy or lactation disqualified patients from enrolment. The TCR was taken from a man in his forties with Graves' hyperthyroidism. What was sequenced was blood. V gene TRBV10-3 combines with J gene TRBJ2-7; 8 bases agree with TRBD1. In nucleotides, the CDR3 is TGTGCCATCAGTGAAGGAGACAGGGGCTCCTACGAGCAGTACTTC. Translation: CAISEGDRGSYEQYF.